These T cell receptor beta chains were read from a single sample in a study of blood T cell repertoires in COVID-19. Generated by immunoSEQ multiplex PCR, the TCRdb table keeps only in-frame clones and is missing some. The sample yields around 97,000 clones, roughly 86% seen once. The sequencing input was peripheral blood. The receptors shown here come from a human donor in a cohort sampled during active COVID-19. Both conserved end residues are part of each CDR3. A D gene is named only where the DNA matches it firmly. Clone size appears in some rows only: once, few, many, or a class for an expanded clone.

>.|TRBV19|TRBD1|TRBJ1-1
TGTGCCAGTAGTATCAACCCAGGGGGTTTAGGCACTGAAGCTTTCTTT
CASSINPGGLGTEAFF
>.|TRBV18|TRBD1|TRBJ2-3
TGTGCCAGCTCACCGCCGGGACAGGGGTTTGGTACGCAGTATTTT
CASSPPGQGFGTQYF
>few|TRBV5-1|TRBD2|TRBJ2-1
TGCGCCAGCAGCCTCGCCCATGGGCTAGCGGGAGGGCCGTCCTACAATGAGCAGTTCTTC
CASSLAHGLAGGPSYNEQFF
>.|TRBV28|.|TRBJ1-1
TGTGCCAGCAGGGGCCTGGGGGGAGAAATCACTGAAGCTTTCTTT
CASRGLGGEITEAFF
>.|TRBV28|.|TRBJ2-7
TGTGCCAGCAGGAAACAGGGCTTTGAGCCGGACGAGCAGTACTTC
CASRKQGFEPDEQYF
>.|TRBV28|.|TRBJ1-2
TGTGCCAGCAGCGGGGGGAACTATGGCTACACCTTC
CASSGGNYGYTF
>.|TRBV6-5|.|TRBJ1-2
TGTGCCAGTAACCCTGGTCCTTTCCAGGGCTACACCTTC
CASNPGPFQGYTF
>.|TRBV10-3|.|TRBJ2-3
TGTGCCATCAGTGAGCTCGAGGGAAGGGCAGATACGCAGTATTTT
CAISELEGRADTQYF
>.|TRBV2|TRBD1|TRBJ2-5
TGTGCCAGCAGTAAGGACAGGGTCGACCAAGAGACCCAGTACTTC
CASSKDRVDQETQYF
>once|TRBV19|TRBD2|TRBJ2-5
TGTGCCAGTAGTATACAGACTAGCGGGGTAGAGACCCAGTACTTC
CASSIQTSGVETQYF
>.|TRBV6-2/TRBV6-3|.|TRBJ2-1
TGTGCCAGCAGTTACTCCCACTCCTACAATGAGCAGTTCTTC
CASSYSHSYNEQFF
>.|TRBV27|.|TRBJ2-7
TGTGCCAGCAGTTCCCTGTACGAGCAGTACTTC
CASSSLYEQYF
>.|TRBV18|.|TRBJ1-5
TGTGCCAGCTCGCAGGGCGGGGCCGGCAATCAGCCCCAGCATTTT
CASSQGGAGNQPQHF
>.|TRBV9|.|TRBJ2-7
TGTGCCAGCAGCGTTACAGGGACCTACGAGCAGTACTTC
CASSVTGTYEQYF
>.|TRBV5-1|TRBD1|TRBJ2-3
TGCGCCAGCAGCTGGGGGACAGGGGCCCCAGATACGCAGTATTTT
CASSWGTGAPDTQYF
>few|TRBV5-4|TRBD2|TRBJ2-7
TGTGCCAGCAGCTTGGCCACTTTAGGGGCGGGAGGCTACGAGCAGTACTTC
CASSLATLGAGGYEQYF
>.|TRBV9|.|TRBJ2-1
TGTGCCAGCAGCGCTCTCCTAGGGCAGGGAGGTAATGAGCAGTTCTTC
CASSALLGQGGNEQFF
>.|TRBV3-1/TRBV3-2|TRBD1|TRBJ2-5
TGTGCCAGCAGTCTACAGGGGCATCAAGAGACCCAGTACTTC
CASSLQGHQETQYF
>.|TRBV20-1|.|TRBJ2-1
TGCAGTGCTAGTAAGAGCGGAACGGTTCTTTACAATGAGCAGTTCTTC
CSASKSGTVLYNEQFF
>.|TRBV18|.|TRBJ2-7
TGTGCCAGCTCACCTCCCGGGATCCTAACGGGGGAGCAGTACTTC
CASSPPGILTGEQYF
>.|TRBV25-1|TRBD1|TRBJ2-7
TGTGCCAGCAGATCCGGGACAGGGGCCTACGAGCAGTACTTC
CASRSGTGAYEQYF
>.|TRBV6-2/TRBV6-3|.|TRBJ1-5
TGTGCCAGCAGTTATGAGAGGTCGCGCAATCAGCCCCAGCATTTT
CASSYERSRNQPQHF
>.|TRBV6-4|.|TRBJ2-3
TGTGCCAGCAGTGGACTAGACACAGATACGCAGTATTTT
CASSGLDTDTQYF
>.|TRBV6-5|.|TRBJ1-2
TGTGCCAGCAGTGACTCTGCGCTCTATGGCTACACCTTC
CASSDSALYGYTF
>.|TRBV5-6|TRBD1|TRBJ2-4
TGTGCCAGCAGCTTGGAGGGACAGGGGTATGGTGTAACCAAAAACATTCAGTACTTC
CASSLEGQGYGVTKNIQYF
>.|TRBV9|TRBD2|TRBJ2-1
TGTGCCAGCAGCGTGACTAGCGAGAAGGTTGAGCAGTTCTTC
CASSVTSEKVEQFF